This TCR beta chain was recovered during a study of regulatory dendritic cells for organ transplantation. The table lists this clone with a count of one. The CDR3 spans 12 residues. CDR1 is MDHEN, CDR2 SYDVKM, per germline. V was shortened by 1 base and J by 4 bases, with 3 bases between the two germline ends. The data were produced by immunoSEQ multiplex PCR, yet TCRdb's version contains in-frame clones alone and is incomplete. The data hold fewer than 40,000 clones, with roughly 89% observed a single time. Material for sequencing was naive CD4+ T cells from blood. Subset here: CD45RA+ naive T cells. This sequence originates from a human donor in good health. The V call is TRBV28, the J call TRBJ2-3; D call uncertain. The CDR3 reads CASSLYPDTQYF. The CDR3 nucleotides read TGTGCCAGCAGTTTATACCCAGATACGCAGTATTTT.